Listed here are 30 T cell receptor beta chains from one sample, sequenced in a study of Graves' ophthalmopathy and Graves' hyperthyroidism. The TCR beta CDR3 regions underwent amplification from RNA transcripts. HTBI primers primed a first-round RT-PCR, and a second-round multiplex PCR followed. TCRdb redid the calling of the multiplex PCR reads with MiXCR, one entry per CDR3 protein. Seen here are about 39,000 distinct CDR3 sequences, roughly 52% observed once, and the top ten hold roughly 26%. The sequenced sample consisted of peripheral blood. These receptor sequences come from an adult woman with stable Graves' hyperthyroidism.

The chain uses TRBV7-3 and TRBJ1-1; D unclear. This CDR3 has 12 amino acids. V lost 1 base to trimming and J lost 13 bases, with 13 bases between them. Germline CDR1 reads SGHTA; CDR2 reads FQGTGA. Here the CDR3 DNA reads TGTGCCAGCAGCTTAAATGAAGGTTCTGTTTTCTTT. Translated, it gives CASSLNEGSVFF. The full variable domain, completed using reference TRBV7-3 and TRBJ1-1, is GAGVSQTPSNKVTEKGKYVELRCDPISGHTALYWYRQSLGQGPEFLIYFQGTGAADDSGLPNDRFFAVRPEGSVSTLKIQRTERGDSAVYLCASSLNEGSVFFGQGTRLTVV.

This clonotype appeared many times. The chain is built from TRBV5-1 and TRBJ1-4; D is unresolved. Trimming removed 0 bases at V and 1 base at J, with 4 bases between. Germline V gives CDR1 SGHRS, CDR2 YFSETQ. This CDR3 comprises 14 residues. The CDR3: CASSLGETNEKLFF. CDR3 DNA: TGCGCCAGCAGCTTGGGGGAAACTAATGAAAAACTGTTTTTT.

CDR3 region: CSPDQNTEAFF. The CDR3 nucleotides read TGCAGCCCCGACCAGAACACTGAAGCTTTCTTT. This chain connects TRBV29-1 to TRBJ1-1; no definite D call. V was clipped by 8 bases and J by 1 base, with 8 bases between them. CDR1 and CDR2 (germline): SQVTM, ANQGSEA. The CDR3 spans 11 residues.

The chain carries TRBV27 and TRBJ2-7, with D perhaps matching TRBD1 or TRBD2 (5 bases each). Germline assignment: CDR1 MNHEY and CDR2 SMNVEV (reference sequence). V lost 4 bases, J lost 5 bases, and 15 bases lay in between. CDR3 length: 14 amino acids. The CDR3 here is CASSSTGPLNEQYF. CDR3 DNA: TGTGCCAGCAGTTCGACGGGACCCCTCAACGAGCAGTACTTC.

This chain links TRBV6-1 with TRBJ1-5; TRBD1 agrees at 9 bases. With 8 bases clipped from V and 5 bases from J, the junction kept 4 bases outside the gene matches. The germline CDR1 and CDR2 sequences are MNHNS and SASEGT. The CDR3 loop spans 13 amino acids. The CDR3 DNA is TGTGCCAGCGGACAGGGGAGCGATCAGCCCCAGCATTTT. This gives the protein CASGQGSDQPQHF.

The V gene is TRBV10-3, the J gene TRBJ1-1; 8 positions agree with TRBD1. Trimming cost V 7 bases and J 5 bases; bases outside gene matches: 9. The CDR3 is 14 residues long. Germline loops: CDR1 ENHRY, CDR2 SYGVKD. The CDR3 here is CAINDRGQGTEAFF. CDR3 nucleotides: TGTGCCATCAACGACAGGGGCCAAGGGACTGAAGCTTTCTTT.

This clonotype was recorded many times. The chain recombines TRBV7-2 with TRBJ2-5, with TRBD1 matching over 7 bases. Germline V gene data show CDR1 as SGHTA and CDR2 as FQGNSA. V shed 2 bases, J shed 2 bases, and the junction held 5 bases outside the gene matches. The CDR3 totals 15 residues. CDR3 coding DNA: TGTGCCAGCAGCTTAAGTGGGACAGCGCAAGAGACCCAGTACTTC. Protein sequence: CASSLSGTAQETQYF.

This clonotype was observed many times. The chain carries TRBV7-2 and TRBJ2-7; 7 bases fit TRBD2. Trimming removed 5 bases from V and 3 bases from J; junction bases left unmatched: 10. Germline-derived CDR1 and CDR2 are SGHTA and FQGNSA. This CDR3 has 15 residues. This CDR3 is CASSPAAGDLYEQYF. CDR3 coding DNA: TGTGCCAGCAGCCCTGCGGCGGGAGACCTCTACGAGCAGTACTTC.

This clonotype was counted at least ten times. The V call is TRBV28, the J call TRBJ1-1, with 10 bases lining up with TRBD1. V dropped 4 bases and J dropped 9; count of bases not matched to a gene: 8. There are 14 residues in the CDR3. CDR1 and CDR2 from the germline V gene are MDHEN and SYDVKM. The CDR3 sequence is CASSSRTGGKKAFF. The CDR3 nucleotides are TGTGCCAGCAGTTCCAGGACAGGGGGGAAGAAAGCTTTCTTT. Based on the CDR3 plus reference TRBV28 and TRBJ1-1, the full variable domain is DVKVTQSSRYLVKRTGEKVFLECVQDMDHENMFWYRQDPGLGLRLIYFSYDVKMKEKGDIPEGYSVSREKKERFSLILESASTNQTSMYLCASSSRTGGKKAFFGQGTRLTVV.

Sample share makes this clonotype medium-sized. V usage is TRBV7-2 and J usage is TRBJ2-7; D not certain. Trimming pared 0 bases from V and 6 bases from J, leaving 9 bases between. The CDR3 runs 13 residues. CDR1 SGHTA and CDR2 FQGNSA come from the germline V gene. Here the CDR3 reads CASSLARQSEQYF. CDR3 in DNA: TGTGCCAGCAGCTTAGCGAGGCAGAGCGAGCAGTACTTC.

V and J are TRBV11-1 and TRBJ2-7; the match to TRBD1 covers 7 bases. The CDR3 sequence is 13 residues long. J was trimmed by 6 bases and V by 5 bases; bases with no gene match: 7. CDR1 is SGHAT and CDR2 is FQDESV in the germline V gene (reference sequence). The CDR3 region has the DNA TGTGCCAGCAGCCAGACAGGGTACGCCGAGCAGTACTTC. Translating it yields CASSQTGYAEQYF. The full variable domain, in which reference TRBV11-1 and TRBJ2-7 provide the parts outside the CDR3, is EAEVAQSPRYKITEKSQAVAFWCDPISGHATLYWYRQILGQGPELLVQFQDESVVDDSQLPKDRFSAERLKGVDSTLKIQPAELGDSAMYLCASSQTGYAEQYFGPGTRLTVT.

The rearrangement uses TRBV20-1 and TRBJ2-3; TRBD2 agrees at 11 bases. After removal of 6 bases from V and 2 bases from J, the junction contained 7 bases not matched to a gene. Germline CDR1 is DFQATT and CDR2 is SNEGSKA (reference sequence). The CDR3 contains 15 residues. The CDR3 loop is CSATAGLADTDTQYF. As DNA, the CDR3 is TGCAGTGCAACAGCGGGACTAGCGGACACAGATACGCAGTATTTT.

This rearrangement joins TRBV29-1 to TRBJ2-5; 9 nucleotides align to TRBD1. The germline V gene encodes CDR1 SQVTM and CDR2 ANQGSEA. The CDR3 spans 13 residues. V dropped 7 bases and J dropped 11; count of bases not matched to a gene: 14. DNA for the CDR3: TGCAGCGCCAAAGGGGACAGGGTCGGGACTCAGTACTTC. Translated, it gives CSAKGDRVGTQYF. The full variable domain, in which reference TRBV29-1 and TRBJ2-5 provide the parts outside the CDR3, is SAVISQKPSRDICQRGTSLTIQCQVDSQVTMMFWYRQQPGQSLTLIATANQGSEATYESGFVIDKFPISRPNLTFSTLTVSNMSPEDSSIYLCSAKGDRVGTQYFGPGTRLLVL.

This clonotype was seen repeatedly, ten times or more. The chain links TRBV10-3 to TRBJ1-2; 7 positions agree with TRBD1. This CDR3 has 18 residues. Trimming cost V 1 base and J 2 bases; bases outside gene matches: 13. The germline V gene has CDR1 ENHRY and CDR2 SYGVKD. The CDR3 spells CAISEYLPTDRPNYGYTF. For the CDR3, the DNA is TGTGCCATCAGTGAGTACCTACCTACGGACAGGCCCAACTATGGCTACACCTTC.

Notes on this clonotype: The junction shows a germline mismatch at one end, possibly a read error. The V gene is TRBV29-1, the J gene TRBJ2-7; 9 bases line up with TRBD1. The CDR3 sequence is 12 residues long. CDR1 SQVTM and CDR2 ANQGSEA come from the germline V gene. CDR3 amino acids: CSVDRGWHEQCF. The DNA of the CDR3 is TGCAGCGTCGACAGGGGGTGGCACGAGCAGTGCTTC.

On this clonotype itself: A junction boundary mismatches the germline segment, possibly from a read error. The gene calls are TRBV10-2 and TRBJ1-2; no definite D call. The CDR3 runs 13 residues. The germline gives CDR1 WSHSY, CDR2 SAAADI. CDR3 residues: CASSDPDGYGNTF. DNA of the CDR3: TGCGCCAGCAGTGACCCGGACGGTTATGGCAACACCTTC.

This clonotype rates as medium-sized. The rearrangement joins TRBV29-1 to TRBJ2-5; TRBD2 aligns across 11 bases. There are 14 residues in the CDR3. Germline V CDR1 and CDR2: SQVTM, ANQGSEA. The J segment lost 5 bases and the V segment lost 6 bases, leaving 8 bases of the junction unmatched. The CDR3 DNA is TGCAGCGTCGTTAGCGGGAGGGCCCTGGAGACCCAGTACTTC. It encodes CSVVSGRALETQYF.

The gene calls are TRBV7-2 and TRBJ2-7; D not certain. The V gene lost 2 bases and the J gene lost 1 base, with 15 bases spanning the gap. The length of the CDR3 is 16 residues. Germline V CDR1 and CDR2: SGHTA, FQGNSA. The CDR3 DNA sequence: TGTGCCAGCAGCTTACGCTCGGAAGCTCGATCCTACGAGCAGTACTTC. Translation: CASSLRSEARSYEQYF.

V and J are TRBV5-1 and TRBJ2-5; TRBD2 matches at 13 bases. CDR1 and CDR2 (germline): SGHRS, YFSETQ. The CDR3 sequence is 16 residues long. Trimming removed 7 bases from V and 2 bases from J; junction bases left unmatched: 8. DNA of the CDR3: TGCGCCAGCCGACTAGCGGGAGGACAGTTTCAAGAGACCCAGTACTTC. It is translated as CASRLAGGQFQETQYF.

This clonotype was recorded many times. The chain carries TRBV10-1 and TRBJ1-1; the match to TRBD1 covers 7 bases. Per the germline V gene, CDR1 is WNHNN and CDR2 is SYGVQD (reference sequence). With V trimmed by 8 bases and J by 9 bases, 6 bases remained unmatched. This CDR3 contains 11 residues. The CDR3 DNA reads as TGCGCCAGCCCCTGGACAGGACAAGCTTTCTTT. This translates into CASPWTGQAFF.

The chain employs TRBV5-6 and TRBJ1-4, with a possible D match to TRBD1 (5 bases). CDR1 is SGHDT and CDR2 is YYEEEE in the germline V gene. The ends were cut back, 3 bases at V and 2 bases at J, with 17 bases in the middle. This CDR3 has 17 amino acids. The DNA of the CDR3 is TGTGCCAGCAGCTGGGACCCGGGATCGGGGACTAATGAAAAACTGTTTTTT. Translation gives CASSWDPGSGTNEKLFF.

This clonotype has a single count. A clone one base away is much larger, so this may be a read error. The rearrangement uses TRBV29-1 and TRBJ2-7; 9 bases are a match to TRBD2. The CDR3 runs 13 residues. The V and J ends lost 6 bases and 5 bases, in that order; junction bases with no gene match: 8. Germline loops: CDR1 SQVTM, CDR2 ANQGSEA. CDR3 amino acids: CSVLAGVNHEQYF. CDR3 DNA sequence: TGCAGCGTCTTAGCGGGAGTGAACCACGAGCAGTACTTC.

The chain is built from TRBV20-1 and TRBJ2-7; TRBD1 matches 9 bases. This CDR3 contains 13 residues. The V and J ends lost 5 bases and 5 bases, in that order; junction bases with no gene match: 7. Germline V gene data show CDR1 as DFQATT and CDR2 as SNEGSKA (reference sequence). CDR3 region: CSADLGQGDEQYF. The CDR3 DNA is TGCAGTGCTGATCTGGGACAGGGTGACGAGCAGTACTTC.

DNA of the CDR3: TGCAGTGCTAGAATAGAGACTAGCGGGGGACGCGAGCAGTACTTC. Its protein is CSARIETSGGREQYF. J is TRBJ2-7 and V is TRBV20-1, with 12 bases identical to TRBD2. The CDR3 contains 15 residues. V lost 2 bases and J lost 6; bases outside the gene matches: 8. CDR1 and CDR2 (germline): DFQATT, SNEGSKA (reference sequence).

The chain has TRBV7-9 and TRBJ1-1; 12 nucleotides align to TRBD1. Germline assignment: CDR1 SEHNR and CDR2 FQNEAQ (reference sequence). The CDR3 extends over 16 amino acids. V shed 4 bases, J shed 0 bases, and the junction held 3 bases outside the gene matches. The CDR3 here is CASSSGQGAVNTEAFF. CDR3 coding DNA: TGTGCCAGCAGCTCGGGACAGGGGGCTGTGAACACTGAAGCTTTCTTT.

The genes are TRBV20-1 and TRBJ1-6; D is possibly TRBD1 (5 bases). CDR3 length equals 14 residues. CDR1 and CDR2 from the germline V gene are DFQATT and SNEGSKA (reference sequence). Trimming shortened V by 7 bases and J by 9 bases, and 19 bases separated the two germline ends. The CDR3 sequence: CSGDAWGGSSPLHF. The CDR3 DNA reads as TGCAGTGGGGATGCTTGGGGGGGTAGTTCACCCCTCCACTTT.

This clonotype appeared many times. The chain has TRBV2 and TRBJ1-1, with a weak D call TRBD1 (5 bases). V was shortened by 7 bases and J by 1 base, with 16 bases between the two germline ends. The CDR3 runs to 15 residues. Germline V gene data show CDR1 as SNHLY and CDR2 as FYNNEI. CDR3 DNA: TGTGCCAGCATGTCCCCCTGGGGCGAGAACACTGAAGCTTTCTTT. This encodes CASMSPWGENTEAFF. Based on the CDR3 plus reference TRBV2 and TRBJ1-1, the full variable domain is EPEVTQTPSHQVTQMGQEVILRCVPISNHLYFYWYRQILGQKVEFLVSFYNNEISEKSEIFDDQFSVERPDGSNFTLKIRSTKLEDSAMYFCASMSPWGENTEAFFGQGTRLTVV.

The CDR3 here is CASSLERGGVYGYTF. The CDR3 nucleotides are TGTGCCAGCAGCTTAGAAAGAGGGGGCGTTTATGGCTACACCTTC. The rearrangement joins TRBV25-1 to TRBJ1-2, with TRBD1 identical over 7 bases. Trimming cost V 6 bases and J 5 bases; bases outside gene matches: 12. This CDR3 is 15 amino acids long. Germline CDR1 reads MGHDK; CDR2 reads SYGVNS.

This clonotype was counted at least ten times. J is TRBJ2-7 and V is TRBV27; 13 bases map to TRBD2. CDR1 and CDR2 from the germline V gene are MNHEY and SMNVEV (reference sequence). The V and J ends lost 4 bases and 5 bases, in that order; junction bases with no gene match: 11. The CDR3 is made up of 17 amino acids. CDR3 coding DNA: TGTGCCAGCAGTTCCTATCAACTAGCGGGAGGGACCCACGAGCAGTACTTC. Protein: CASSSYQLAGGTHEQYF.

The CDR3 DNA reads as TGTGCCAGCAGCTTATCGTGGAGGGGTACTGAAGCTTTCTTT. Protein product: CASSLSWRGTEAFF. The gene calls are TRBV7-2 and TRBJ1-1; tentative D call: TRBD1 (5 bases). The CDR3 totals 14 residues. Looked up from germline, CDR1 is SGHTA and CDR2 is FQGNSA. The ends were cut back, 2 bases at V and 5 bases at J, with 12 bases in the middle.